This is a list of T cell receptor beta chains from one sample in a study of OX40 agonist ivuxolimab in advanced cancers. The repertoire was sequenced with immunoSEQ multiplex PCR; TCRdb's copy has only in-frame clones and lacks some. The table has 60,000 or so clones, 84% seen once. The sequencing here drew on CD4+ or CD8+ T cells sorted from blood, taken in a trial of the OX40 agonist ivuxolimab. The receptors originated from an adult with an advanced solid tumor such as melanoma, head and neck, liver or kidney cancer. Both conserved end residues are trimmed from each CDR3. A D gene is named only where the DNA matches it firmly.

d_call v_call cdr3_aa
. TRBV7-9 ASSSDPPGAGELF
. TRBV19 ASKGVGSTEAF
. TRBV5-4 ASSHALRPTRNYGYT
TRBD1 TRBV2 ASNRDRGEETQY
. TRBV10-3 AISESISKSGYTTYEQY
. TRBV5-1 ASSLRGGPDTQY
TRBD1 TRBV7-8 ASSRDFGQGSGNTIY
. TRBV19 ASKAVYNEQF
TRBD2 TRBV6-5 ASTPLTSGRARPH
. TRBV6-5 ASSFRGGNTIY
. TRBV14 ASSPLGQGTTEAF
. TRBV4-1 ASSQDTLQDTQY
TRBD2 TRBV19 ASRPSGGSAGELF
TRBD1 TRBV6-1 ASSLQGGNQPQH
. TRBV7-6 ASSLQEGDTQY
TRBD1 TRBV27 ASRPGTGWNQPQH
TRBD2 TRBV9 ASSVAGGQADTQY
. TRBV4-1 ASSQDFGGVFGEQF
TRBD1 TRBV6-6 ASTQDRASSYNEQF
TRBD1 TRBV5-4 ASSLDQGVEY
. TRBV19 ASSRGQWVRSGELF
. TRBV5-1 ASSLRGAGLEAF
. TRBV6-4 ASRTPRRGSYNEQF
. TRBV4-3 ASSQVAGGNPYGYT
. TRBV10-1 ASSEFVNQETQY
TRBD2 TRBV7-6 ASSRTSGGVPGELF
. TRBV7-9 ASSSLRPRDTGGYT
. TRBV2 ASKPGIGSYNEQF
. TRBV5-6 ASSTRLREQF
TRBD1 TRBV23-1 ASSTGAPETQY
. TRBV5-1 ASSLNTIASGNTIY
. TRBV6-1 ATRTVNSPLH
TRBD2 TRBV28 ASSVTGTSIGELF
. TRBV10-1 ASSESGGHTEAF
TRBD1 TRBV19 ASSIDRVKETEAF
. TRBV28 ASSPLRELSSYEQY
. TRBV11-2 ASGPFRTQETQY
. TRBV7-9 ASRTTKDRSLGYGYT
TRBD1 TRBV2 ASSEKPDRGTEAF
. TRBV19 ASTSEANRRYGYT
TRBD1 TRBV7-2 ASSYGTGLYEQY
TRBD1 TRBV6-5 ASSWTGHPKGYT
TRBD1 TRBV27 ASSFERRDRLNSPLH
. TRBV7-9 ASSWTLDTDTQY
. TRBV21-1 ASSKEEKRTGEDNEQF
. TRBV9 ASSVGGRTGETQY
TRBD1 TRBV5-4 ASSLALGQGRGT
. TRBV19 ASSSVQGNDEQF